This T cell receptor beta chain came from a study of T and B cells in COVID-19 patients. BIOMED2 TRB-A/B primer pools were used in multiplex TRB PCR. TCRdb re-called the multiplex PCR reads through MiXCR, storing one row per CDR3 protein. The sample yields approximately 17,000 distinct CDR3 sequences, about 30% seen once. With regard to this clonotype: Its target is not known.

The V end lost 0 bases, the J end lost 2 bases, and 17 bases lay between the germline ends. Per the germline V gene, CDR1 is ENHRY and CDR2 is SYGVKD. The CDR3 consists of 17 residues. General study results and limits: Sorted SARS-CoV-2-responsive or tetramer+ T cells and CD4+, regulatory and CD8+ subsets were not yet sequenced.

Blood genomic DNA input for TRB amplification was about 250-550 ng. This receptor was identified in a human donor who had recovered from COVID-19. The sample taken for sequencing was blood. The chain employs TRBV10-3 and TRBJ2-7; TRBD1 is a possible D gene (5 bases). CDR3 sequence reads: CAISESPRQGLAYEQYF. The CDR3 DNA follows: TGTGCCATCAGTGAGTCCCCTCGGCAGGGATTAGCCTACGAGCAGTACTTC.